The clone carrying this T cell receptor (beta chain) was detected a few times. In the original processing: By means of reference gene primer amplification, nucleated cell counts were estimated. Assay: immunoSEQ multiplex PCR; the TCRdb copy retains only in-frame clones and omits some. The V and J calls and clone size are taken from that table; D and trimming were inferred from the DNA. Among some 240,000 clones, roughly 80% were seen once, and the ten largest hold approximately 5.2%. This CDR3 is 15 amino acids long. The data are from a study of blood T cell repertoires in COVID-19. The sample consisted of peripheral blood. V is TRBV21-1 and J is TRBJ2-1; TRBD2, as called in the table, went unchecked against the DNA. TRBV21-1 is classified as a pseudogene. The sequence derives from a woman aged 70 to 79 with COVID-19, enrolled during active disease. CDR3 sequence: CASSTRLAGDNEQFF. DNA of the CDR3: TGTGCCAGCAGCACCCGACTAGCGGGAGACAATGAGCAGTTCTTC.